A selection of T cell receptor beta chains follows, all from one sample in a study of shared clonotypes between healthy human individuals. Generated by immunoSEQ multiplex PCR, the TCRdb table keeps only in-frame clones and is missing some. The table includes about 1,900,000 clones, approximately 94% detected once. The sample consisted of naive CD8+ T cells sorted from blood. The receptors come from a young man in good health. Both conserved end residues are part of each CDR3. D genes are given only for firm matches. Only some rows state a clone size, as once, few, many or a class for expanded clones.

>TRBJ2-3|TRBD2|-|TRBV13|16
TGTGCCAGCAGCTCTGGTCTAGCGGGGTCGACAGATACGCAGTATTTT
CASSSGLAGSTDTQYF
>TRBJ2-7|-|once|TRBV4-3|15
TGCGCCAGCAGCCAAGATGTTTTCGACCGCTACGAGCAGTACTTC
CASSQDVFDRYEQYF
>TRBJ2-7|-|-|TRBV28|14
TGTGCCAGCAGCTACGGGACGGGCTCCTACGAGCAGTACTTC
CASSYGTGSYEQYF
>TRBJ1-2|TRBD1|-|TRBV7-9|13
TGTGCCAGCAGCTCGTCCACAGGGGGAGGCTACACCTTC
CASSSSTGGGYTF
>TRBJ2-7|-|-|TRBV28|12
TGTGCCAGCAGTCCCACAGGGAGCGAGCAGTACTTC
CASSPTGSEQYF
>TRBJ2-1|TRBD2|-|TRBV2|13
TGTGCCAACGGACTAGCGGGGTCCAATGAGCAGTTCTTC
CANGLAGSNEQFF
>TRBJ2-3|TRBD2|-|TRBV7-9|15
TGTGCCAGCAGGGATCTAGCGGGGGTGACAGATACGCAGTATTTT
CASRDLAGVTDTQYF
>TRBJ2-5|TRBD2|-|TRBV5-6|16
TGTGCCAGCAGCTCGCCGGGACTAGCGGGATGGGAGACCCAGTACTTC
CASSSPGLAGWETQYF
>TRBJ1-3|TRBD1|-|TRBV4-1|15
TGCGCCAGCAGCCAGACGACAGGGGTAGGAAACACCATATATTTT
CASSQTTGVGNTIYF
>TRBJ2-2|-|-|TRBV6-5|13
TGTGCCAGCAGTTCTTTACTGGCTTTCGAGCTGTTTTTT
CASSSLLAFELFF
>TRBJ2-2|-|-|TRBV10-2|11
TGCGCCAGCAGTGATACCGGGGAGCTGTTTTTT
CASSDTGELFF
>TRBJ1-5|-|-|TRBV19|12
TGTGCCAGTAGTATTGGCGATCAGCCCCAGCATTTT
CASSIGDQPQHF
>TRBJ1-2|-|-|TRBV28|12
TGTGCCAGCAGCGTCACCTTCTATGGCTACACCTTC
CASSVTFYGYTF
>TRBJ2-1|TRBD2|-|TRBV11-2|14
TGTGCCAGCAGCCTAAGCGGGAGGCGCAATGAGCAGTTCTTC
CASSLSGRRNEQFF
>TRBJ1-1|TRBD1|-|TRBV7-9|13
TGTGCCAGCAGGTGGGACAGGGAAACTGAAGCTTTCTTT
CASRWDRETEAFF
>TRBJ1-1|-|-|TRBV27|14
TGTGCCAGCAGTTTAACAGGGATGAACACTGAAGCTTTCTTT
CASSLTGMNTEAFF
>TRBJ2-1|-|-|TRBV27|13
TGTGCCAGCAGTTTATTTGCAAGGGATGAGCAGTTCTTC
CASSLFARDEQFF
>TRBJ2-2|-|-|TRBV19|15
TGTGCCAGTAGTATCTACGCAGGGAACACCGGGGAGCTGTTTTTT
CASSIYAGNTGELFF
>TRBJ2-7|TRBD2|-|TRBV4-3|15
TGCGCCAGCAGCCAAGATACGGGAGGAGGCTACGAGCAGTACTTC
CASSQDTGGGYEQYF
>TRBJ2-7|-|-|TRBV7-3|14
TGTGCCAGCAGCTTAACAGGGGCAGCCTACGAGCAGTACTTC
CASSLTGAAYEQYF
>TRBJ1-4|-|-|TRBV30|14
TGTGCCTGGAGTGCCTCAGCGAGGGGCGAAAAACTGTTTTTT
CAWSASARGEKLFF
>TRBJ2-7|-|-|TRBV11-2|18
TGTGCCAGCAGGCACCCTACCCCCTCCCACAGGGATCCTTGGGAGCAGTACTTC
CASRHPTPSHRDPWEQYF
>TRBJ2-7|-|-|TRBV13|13
TGTGCCAGCAGTCACAGGAATTCCCACGAGCAGTACTTC
CASSHRNSHEQYF
>TRBJ1-2|TRBD1|-|TRBV28|15
TGTGCCAGCAGTTTCCCGAGACAGGGCGCCAGGGGGTACACCTTC
CASSFPRQGARGYTF
>TRBJ2-3|TRBD2|-|TRBV7-9|17
TGTGCCAGCAGCTCCGGGGGGGAGGGAGTTGGTACAGATACGCAGTATTTT
CASSSGGEGVGTDTQYF
>TRBJ2-1|TRBD2|-|TRBV7-9|16
TGTGCCAGCAGCTTTCGTCTAGCGGGAGTGGGAAATGAGCAGTTCTTC
CASSFRLAGVGNEQFF
>TRBJ2-1|TRBD1|-|TRBV2|13
TGTGCCAGTAATCATCAGGGGGCGAATGAGCAGTTCTTC
CASNHQGANEQFF
>TRBJ1-1|-|-|TRBV2|14
TGTGCCAGCAGGGCGGGACGCGGAAACACTGAAGCTTTCTTT
CASRAGRGNTEAFF
>TRBJ2-5|-|-|TRBV7-9|12
TGTGCCAGCAGGCGGGACCAAGAGACCCAGTACTTC
CASRRDQETQYF
>TRBJ2-1|TRBD1|-|TRBV5-1|14
TGCGCCAGCAGCGCCTGGGACAGGGGCTATGAGCAGTTCTTC
CASSAWDRGYEQFF
>TRBJ2-7|-|-|TRBV6-6|14
TGTGCCAGCAGTTACTCACAAAGCTCCTACGAGCAGTACTTC
CASSYSQSSYEQYF
>TRBJ2-7|TRBD2|-|TRBV2|14
TGTGCCAGCAGTGCAAGCGGGGGAGCCTACGAGCAGTACTTC
CASSASGGAYEQYF
>TRBJ1-1|-|once|TRBV10-3|16
TGTGCCATCAGTGCCGACTCTGAGGGCCAGGACACTGAAGCTTTCTTT
CAISADSEGQDTEAFF
>TRBJ2-3|-|-|TRBV9|14
TGTGCCAGCAGCGTGAGCGGTATCACAGATACGCAGTATTTT
CASSVSGITDTQYF
>TRBJ2-7|-|-|TRBV7-6|17
TGTGCCAGCAGCTTAGCGCCTCCAGGGGGAGGCTACGTGGAGCAGTACTTC
CASSLAPPGGGYVEQYF
>TRBJ2-1|TRBD2|-|TRBV7-6|19
TGTGCCAGCAGCCCGGAACCCCCTACTAGCGGGGGAACCTACAATGAGCAGTTCTTC
CASSPEPPTSGGTYNEQFF
>TRBJ1-2|-|-|TRBV2|16
TGTGCCAGCAGTGTCCAAGGTGAGGGATCGGACTATGGCTACACCTTC
CASSVQGEGSDYGYTF
>TRBJ1-2|-|once|TRBV27|14
TGTGCCAGCACCTCTATCGGGGGGGTCTATGGCTACACCTTC
CASTSIGGVYGYTF
>TRBJ1-1|-|-|TRBV15|13
TGTGCCACCAGCAGGCGGGTGAGCACTGAAGCTTTCTTT
CATSRRVSTEAFF
>TRBJ2-7|-|-|TRBV30|14
TGTGCCTGGAAGCTGGCTTTTGGTGACTACGAGCAGTACTTC
CAWKLAFGDYEQYF
>TRBJ2-7|-|-|TRBV7-3|14
TGTGCCAGCAGCGCGGCTGGAGGCACCTACGAGCAGTACTTC
CASSAAGGTYEQYF
>TRBJ2-3|-|-|TRBV2|14
TGTGCCAGCAGTGACCTTGGGGACACAGATACGCAGTATTTT
CASSDLGDTDTQYF
>TRBJ1-1|-|-|TRBV16|10
TGTGCCAGCAGCGGGGCTGAAGCTTTCTTT
CASSGAEAFF